The 21 T cell receptor beta chains given below trace back to one sample, sequenced in a study of T cell responses to AZD1222 COVID-19 vaccine. The protocol was immunoSEQ multiplex PCR, while the TCRdb copy is restricted to in-frame clones and leaves out a portion. The sample contains some 150,000 clones, about 91% of which appear only once. Sequenced material: peripheral blood, taken on day 0 of AZD1222 vaccination. The receptors were gathered from an adult in good health.

The J gene is TRBJ1-5, the V gene TRBV7-9; the D gene is possibly TRBD1 (6 bases). The V and J ends lost 1 base and 14 bases respectively, with 15 bases between them. Germline lookup yields CDR1 SEHNR and CDR2 FQNEAQ (reference sequence). The CDR3 spans 13 residues. CDR3 nucleotide sequence: TGTGCCAGCAGCTTAGGAACCACCGGGACAAAGCATTTT. It codes for CASSLGTTGTKHF.

CDR3 in DNA: TGTGCCAGCAGCCAGCTAGCGGGGGGAGCCTACAATGAGCAGTTCTTC. This sequence encodes CASSQLAGGAYNEQFF. The chain has TRBV14 and TRBJ2-1, with 11 bases identical to TRBD2. The CDR3 contains 16 residues. V trimming: 3 bases; J trimming: 2 bases; junction bases outside the gene matches: 3. Germline lookup yields CDR1 SGHDN and CDR2 FVKESK.

The rearrangement joins TRBV27 to TRBJ1-3; D is uncertain. V dropped 6 bases and J dropped 0 bases, with 9 bases sitting between them. Germline V CDR1 and CDR2: MNHEY, SMNVEV (reference sequence). The CDR3 consists of 14 residues. CDR3 nucleotides: TGTGCCAGCAGGTCCGCAGGCTCTGGAAACACCATATATTTT. Protein sequence: CASRSAGSGNTIYF.

The V call is TRBV7-9, the J call TRBJ1-6; D call uncertain. The CDR3 sequence is 14 residues long. Trimming left V 5 bases short and J 4 bases short, with 9 bases between. CDR1 SEHNR and CDR2 FQNEAQ come from the germline V gene (reference sequence). CDR3 nucleotide sequence: TGTGCCAGCAGCAACCCTGGGTATAATTCACCCCTCCACTTT. The encoded protein is CASSNPGYNSPLHF.

The CDR3 here is CASSQTGQAGTEAFF. The CDR3 nucleotides read TGTGCCAGCAGCCAGACTGGACAGGCCGGTACTGAAGCTTTCTTT. This chain joins TRBV9 and TRBJ1-1, with TRBD1 matching 7 bases. CDR1 SGDLS and CDR2 YYNGEE come from the germline V gene. This CDR3 contains 15 residues. J lost 5 bases, V lost 4 bases, and 11 bases had no gene match.

V usage is TRBV19 and J usage is TRBJ1-3; TRBD1 is a possible D gene (5 bases). The V end lost 10 bases, the J end lost 0 bases, and 10 bases lay between the germline ends. The CDR3 covers 13 residues. The V gene's germline CDR1 is LNHDA and CDR2 SQIVND (reference sequence). CDR3 sequence reads: CATYGGSGNTIYF. CDR3 DNA sequence: TGTGCCACCTATGGGGGCTCTGGAAACACCATATATTTT.

This clone was picked up one time. The chain is built from TRBV30 and TRBJ2-4; unclear D gene. Germline CDR1 GTSNPN, CDR2 SVGIG (reference sequence). The V and J ends lost 2 bases and 4 bases respectively, with 12 bases between them. The CDR3 loop spans 14 amino acids. CDR3 sequence (DNA): TGTGCCTGGAGTCACACCGACACGAAAAACATTCAGTACTTC. This gives the protein CAWSHTDTKNIQYF.

V is TRBV12-5 and J is TRBJ2-1, with TRBD2 matching 11 bases. Trimming at V came to 4 bases and at J to 0 bases, leaving 2 bases not matched to a gene. The germline V gene encodes CDR1 LGHNT and CDR2 FRNRAP. The length of the CDR3 is 16 residues. CDR3: CASGSGLADSYNEQFF. DNA of the CDR3: TGTGCTAGTGGTTCGGGACTAGCGGACTCCTACAATGAGCAGTTCTTC.

This chain links TRBV24-1 with TRBJ1-2; D gene unclear. CDR1 KGHDR and CDR2 SFDVKD come from the germline V gene. The CDR3 is 12 amino acids. Between the trimmed V and J ends, which lost 8 bases and 4 bases, there was a span of 10 bases. CDR3 DNA: TGTGCCACCAACGAGCCTGGCTATGGCTACACCTTC. Amino acid sequence: CATNEPGYGYTF.

This rearrangement joins TRBV28 to TRBJ1-3, with D perhaps matching TRBD1 (5 bases). In germline, CDR1 is MDHEN, CDR2 SYDVKM. V was trimmed by 7 bases and J by 3 bases, leaving 19 bases between them. The CDR3 is 16 residues long. The DNA for the CDR3 is TGTGCCAGCACCCAACGGGGGGTGGTGCGTGGAAACACCATATATTTT. Its protein is CASTQRGVVRGNTIYF.

The sample holds one count of this clone. The V and J genes are TRBV9 and TRBJ1-1; TRBD1 is a possible D gene (5 bases). The length of the CDR3 is 15 residues. Trimming left V 4 bases short and J 4 bases short, with 17 bases between. The germline V gene has CDR1 SGDLS and CDR2 YYNGEE. The CDR3 nucleotides are TGTGCCAGCAGCTCAGCCCCCTGGGGGGGCACTGAAGCTTTCTTT. Translation: CASSSAPWGGTEAFF.

This clone appeared once. Relative to the germline gene, one junction end is altered; a read error may explain this. The chain links TRBV27 to TRBJ2-7, with D possibly TRBD2 on 6 matching bases. The CDR3 is made up of 11 amino acids. Per the germline V gene, CDR1 is MNHEY and CDR2 is SMNVEV (reference sequence). The CDR3 reads CASSLGGFVIF. Written as DNA, the CDR3 is TGTGCCAGCAGTTTAGGAGGGTTTGTAATTTTC.

The rearrangement uses TRBV19 and TRBJ1-4; D gene ambiguous. This CDR3 has 15 amino acids. Germline V lookup: CDR1 LNHDA, CDR2 SQIVND (reference sequence). V dropped 0 bases and J dropped 5 bases, with 10 bases sitting between them. CDR3 in amino acids: CASSIDLGENEKLFF. Written as DNA, the CDR3 is TGTGCCAGTAGTATAGATCTAGGTGAAAATGAAAAACTGTTTTTT.

The rearrangement links TRBV6-5 to TRBJ1-2; tentative D call: TRBD1 (6 bases). The CDR3 is 13 residues long. The germline V gene encodes CDR1 MNHEY and CDR2 SVGAGI. The V gene lost 8 bases and the J gene lost 4 bases, with 14 bases spanning the gap. CDR3 sequence reads: CASQRGGGYGYTF. The CDR3 DNA reads as TGTGCCAGCCAGAGGGGGGGCGGCTATGGCTACACCTTC.

The rearrangement links TRBV7-8 to TRBJ1-6; 9 bases match TRBD1. There are 16 residues in the CDR3. Losses at the gene ends were 5 bases for V and 13 bases for J; bases not matched to a gene: 15. Germline CDR1 and CDR2: SGHVS and FQNEAQ. CDR3: CASSHYIKQGAAPLHF. CDR3 nucleotide sequence: TGTGCCAGCAGCCACTACATCAAACAGGGGGCCGCCCCCCTCCACTTT.

The gene calls are TRBV5-4 and TRBJ2-1, with 7 bases fitting TRBD2. This CDR3 comprises 15 residues. In germline, CDR1 is SGHNT, CDR2 YYREEE (reference sequence). V lost 4 bases, J lost 9 bases, and 13 bases stayed unmatched. The CDR3 nucleotides are TGTGCCAGCAGCGGTGGGGGAGGGCTGGGCGCTGAGCAGTTCTTC. It translates to CASSGGGGLGAEQFF. The variable domain in full, with the rest retrieved from reference TRBV5-4 and TRBJ2-1, is ETGVTQSPTHLIKTRGQQVTLRCSSQSGHNTVSWYQQALGQGPQFIFQYYREEENGRGNFPPRFSGLQFPNYSSELNVNALELDDSALYLCASSGGGGLGAEQFFGPGTRLTVL.

This chain links TRBV5-1 with TRBJ1-2; possibly TRBD1 for D (6 bases). V lost 1 base and J lost 6, with 10 bases in between. CDR1 and CDR2 (germline): SGHRS, YFSETQ. The CDR3 extends over 13 amino acids. The CDR3 here is CASSLMGADGYTF. In DNA form, the CDR3 reads TGCGCCAGCAGCTTGATGGGGGCGGATGGCTACACCTTC. The full variable domain, its missing parts supplied by reference TRBV5-1 and TRBJ1-2, is KAGVTQTPRYLIKTRGQQVTLSCSPISGHRSVSWYQQTPGQGLQFLFEYFSETQRNKGNFPGRFSGRQFSNSRSEMNVSTLELGDSALYLCASSLMGADGYTFGSGTRLTVV.

This chain connects TRBV3-1 (or the pseudogene TRBV3-2) to TRBJ2-5; D might be TRBD1 (6 bases). Trimming took off 3 bases at V and 5 bases at J, with 16 bases between the two ends. The germline V gene has CDR1 LGHDT and CDR2 YNNKEL (reference sequence). The CDR3 contains 15 residues. CDR3 amino acids: CASSQERQVWETQYF. CDR3 nucleotide sequence: TGTGCCAGCAGCCAGGAAAGACAGGTGTGGGAGACCCAGTACTTC.

The CDR3 DNA sequence: TGTGCCAGTAGTATAGCCAATCAGCCCCAGCATTTT. Protein product: CASSIANQPQHF. This chain joins TRBV19 and TRBJ1-5; D call uncertain. The germline CDR1 and CDR2 sequences are LNHDA and SQIVND (reference sequence). CDR3 length equals 12 residues. Trimming removed 1 base from V and 3 bases from J, with 1 base in between.

This clone was seen a single time. The V gene is TRBV9, the J gene TRBJ2-3, with a weak D call TRBD1 (6 bases). Germline lookup yields CDR1 SGDLS and CDR2 YYNGEE. The CDR3 is made up of 14 amino acids. V was clipped by 8 bases and J by 1 base, with 14 bases between them. CDR3 loop: CASTVGGGTDTQYF. For the CDR3, the DNA is TGTGCCAGTACCGTAGGGGGAGGCACAGATACGCAGTATTTT.

The V call is TRBV6-2 or TRBV6-3, the J call TRBJ2-7; tentatively, D is TRBD2 (6 bases). Trimming took off 5 bases at V and 2 bases at J, with 16 bases between the two ends. CDR1 is MNHEY, CDR2 SVGEGT, per germline. This CDR3 is built from 15 residues. The CDR3 here is CASSTPKRAPYEQYF. CDR3 DNA: TGTGCCAGCAGTACGCCTAAGCGGGCTCCCTACGAGCAGTACTTC.